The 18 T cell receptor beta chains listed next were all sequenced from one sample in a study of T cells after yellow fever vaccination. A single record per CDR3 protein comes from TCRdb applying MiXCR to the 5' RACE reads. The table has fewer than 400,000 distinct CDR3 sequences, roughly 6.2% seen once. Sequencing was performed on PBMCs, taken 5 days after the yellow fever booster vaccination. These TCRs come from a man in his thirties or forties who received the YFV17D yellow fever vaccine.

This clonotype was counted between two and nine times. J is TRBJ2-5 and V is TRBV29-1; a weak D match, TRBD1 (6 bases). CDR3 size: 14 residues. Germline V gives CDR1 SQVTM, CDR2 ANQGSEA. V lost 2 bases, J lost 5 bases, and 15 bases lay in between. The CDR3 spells CSVERDTISETQYF. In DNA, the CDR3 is TGCAGCGTTGAAAGGGACACTATCTCCGAGACCCAGTACTTC.

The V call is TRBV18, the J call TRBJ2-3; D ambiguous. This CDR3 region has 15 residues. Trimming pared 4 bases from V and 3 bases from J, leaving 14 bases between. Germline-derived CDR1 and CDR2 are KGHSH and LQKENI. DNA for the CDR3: TGTGCCAGCTCACAGGATAAGATGAGGACAGATACGCAGTATTTT. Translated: CASSQDKMRTDTQYF.

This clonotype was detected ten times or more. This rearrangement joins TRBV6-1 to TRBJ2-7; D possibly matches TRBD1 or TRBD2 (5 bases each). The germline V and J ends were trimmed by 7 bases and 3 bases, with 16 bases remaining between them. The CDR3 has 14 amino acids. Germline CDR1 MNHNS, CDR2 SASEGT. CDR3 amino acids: CASKRTGRVYEQYF. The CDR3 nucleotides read TGTGCCAGCAAAAGGACGGGACGGGTCTACGAGCAGTACTTC.

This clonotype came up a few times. CDR3 sequence (DNA): TGTGCCAGCACCGTGCGGATCCAAGAGACCCAGTACTTC. Protein product: CASTVRIQETQYF. The chain uses TRBV7-2 and TRBJ2-5; D unresolved. V lost 7 bases and J 1 base, leaving 10 bases between the germline ends. The CDR3 loop spans 13 amino acids. Looked up from germline, CDR1 is SGHTA and CDR2 is FQGNSA.

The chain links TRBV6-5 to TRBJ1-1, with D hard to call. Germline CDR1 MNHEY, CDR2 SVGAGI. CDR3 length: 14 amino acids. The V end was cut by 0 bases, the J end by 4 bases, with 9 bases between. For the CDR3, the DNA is TGTGCCAGCAGTTACTCCCCCTCCGCCACTGAAGCTTTCTTT. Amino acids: CASSYSPSATEAFF.

The CDR3 region is CASSQDGVRRGGDTQYF. DNA for the CDR3: TGCGCCAGCAGCCAAGATGGTGTGCGGAGGGGAGGGGATACGCAGTATTTT. The rearrangement joins TRBV4-3 to TRBJ2-3, with TRBD2 matching over 7 bases. Germline V gene sequence: CDR1 LGHNA, CDR2 YSLEER. The CDR3 has 17 amino acids. V lost 0 bases, J lost 6 bases, and 12 bases stayed unmatched.

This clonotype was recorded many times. The CDR3 sequence: CAWTLLDEQFF. The CDR3 coding sequence is TGTGCCTGGACTTTACTAGATGAGCAGTTCTTC. The chain carries TRBV30 and TRBJ2-1, with D maybe TRBD2 (5 bases). This CDR3 is 11 amino acids long. Germline V gene lookup returns CDR1 GTSNPN and CDR2 SVGIG (reference sequence). Trimming took 4 bases from V and 8 from J, leaving 9 bases between them.

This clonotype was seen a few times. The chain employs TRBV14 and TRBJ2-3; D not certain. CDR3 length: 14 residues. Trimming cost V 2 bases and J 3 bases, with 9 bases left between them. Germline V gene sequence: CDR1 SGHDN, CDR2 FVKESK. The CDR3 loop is CASSQTLTTDTQYF. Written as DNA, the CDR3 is TGTGCCAGCAGCCAAACCCTAACAACAGATACGCAGTATTTT.

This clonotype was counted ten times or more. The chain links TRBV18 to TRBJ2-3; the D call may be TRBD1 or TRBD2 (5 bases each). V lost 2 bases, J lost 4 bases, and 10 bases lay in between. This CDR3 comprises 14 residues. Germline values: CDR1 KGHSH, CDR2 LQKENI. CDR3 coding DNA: TGTGCCAGCTCACCAACAGGAGGTTCAGATACGCAGTATTTT. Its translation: CASSPTGGSDTQYF. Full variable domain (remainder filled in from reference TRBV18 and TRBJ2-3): NAGVMQNPRHLVRRRGQEARLRCSPMKGHSHVYWYRQLPEEGLKFMVYLQKENIIDESGMPKERFSAEFPKEGPSILRIQQVVRGDSAAYFCASSPTGGSDTQYFGPGTRLTVL.

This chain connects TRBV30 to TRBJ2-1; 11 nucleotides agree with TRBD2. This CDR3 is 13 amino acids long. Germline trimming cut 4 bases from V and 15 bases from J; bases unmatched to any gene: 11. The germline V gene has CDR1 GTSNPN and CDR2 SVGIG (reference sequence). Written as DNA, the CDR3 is TGTGCCTGGATGTCTGGTAGCGGGAGGGCCCCGTTCTTC. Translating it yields CAWMSGSGRAPFF. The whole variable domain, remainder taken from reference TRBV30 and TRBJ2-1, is SQTIHQWPATLVQPVGSPLSLECTVEGTSNPNLYWYRQAAGRGLQLLFYSVGIGQISSEVPQNLSASRPQDRQFILSSKKLLLSDSGFYLCAWMSGSGRAPFFGPGTRLTVL.

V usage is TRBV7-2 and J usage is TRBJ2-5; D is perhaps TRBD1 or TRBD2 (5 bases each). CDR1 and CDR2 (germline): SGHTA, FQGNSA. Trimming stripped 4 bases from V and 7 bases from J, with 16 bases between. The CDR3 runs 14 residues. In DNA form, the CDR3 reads TGTGCCAGCAGCTCGCCGGGGCCCGTGAGGACCCAGTACTTC. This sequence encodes CASSSPGPVRTQYF.

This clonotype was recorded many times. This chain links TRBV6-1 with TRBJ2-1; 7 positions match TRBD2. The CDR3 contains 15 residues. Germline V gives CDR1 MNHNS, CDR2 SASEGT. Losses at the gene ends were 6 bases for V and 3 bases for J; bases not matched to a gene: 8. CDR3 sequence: CASSPREGLYNEQFF. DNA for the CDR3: TGTGCCAGCAGCCCGAGGGAGGGACTCTACAATGAGCAGTTCTTC.

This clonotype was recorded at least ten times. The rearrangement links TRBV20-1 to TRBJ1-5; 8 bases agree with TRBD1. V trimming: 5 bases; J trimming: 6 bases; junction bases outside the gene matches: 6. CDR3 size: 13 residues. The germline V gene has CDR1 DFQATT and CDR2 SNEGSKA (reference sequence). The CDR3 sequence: CSARQGAVQPQHF. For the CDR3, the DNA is TGCAGTGCTCGCCAGGGGGCGGTTCAGCCCCAGCATTTT.

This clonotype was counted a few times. Here the CDR3 reads CASSLPTGPPNEQFF. The CDR3 nucleotides are TGTGCCAGCAGCTTACCGACAGGGCCCCCCAATGAGCAGTTCTTC. The rearrangement uses TRBV11-2 and TRBJ2-1, with 7 bases fitting TRBD1. V lost 2 bases to trimming and J lost 6 bases; unmatched junction nucleotides: 7. CDR3 length: 15 residues. The germline gives CDR1 SGHAT, CDR2 FQNNGV.

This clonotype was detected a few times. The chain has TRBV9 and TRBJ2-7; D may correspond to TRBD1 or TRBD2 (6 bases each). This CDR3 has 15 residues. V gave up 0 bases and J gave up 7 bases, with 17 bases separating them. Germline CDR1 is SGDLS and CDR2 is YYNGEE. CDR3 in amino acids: CASSVGSGGVREQYF. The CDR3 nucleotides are TGTGCCAGCAGCGTAGGTTCCGGGGGCGTTCGGGAGCAGTACTTC.

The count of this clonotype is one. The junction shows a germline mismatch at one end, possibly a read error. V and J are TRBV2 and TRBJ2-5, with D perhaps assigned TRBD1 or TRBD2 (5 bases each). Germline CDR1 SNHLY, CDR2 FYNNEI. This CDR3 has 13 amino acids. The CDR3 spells CSSSRDLSETQYF. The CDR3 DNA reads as TGTTCCAGCAGCCGGGACCTCAGCGAGACCCAGTACTTC. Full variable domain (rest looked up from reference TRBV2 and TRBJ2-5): EPEVTQTPSHQVTQMGQEVILRCVPISNHLYFYWYRQILGQKVEFLVSFYNNEISEKSEIFDDQFSVERPDGSNFTLKIRSTKLEDSAMYFCSSSRDLSETQYFGPGTRLLVL.

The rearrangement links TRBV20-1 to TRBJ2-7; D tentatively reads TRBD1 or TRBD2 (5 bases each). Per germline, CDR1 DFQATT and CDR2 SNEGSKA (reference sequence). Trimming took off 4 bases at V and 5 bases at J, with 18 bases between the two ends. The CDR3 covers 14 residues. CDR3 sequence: CSAIPPRWGNEQYF. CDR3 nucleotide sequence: TGCAGTGCTATCCCCCCTCGGTGGGGGAACGAGCAGTACTTC.

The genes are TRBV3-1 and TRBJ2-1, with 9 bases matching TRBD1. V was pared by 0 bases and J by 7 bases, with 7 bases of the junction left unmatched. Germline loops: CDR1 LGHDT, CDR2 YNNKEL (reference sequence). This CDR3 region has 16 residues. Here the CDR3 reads CASSQERTGVQNEQFF. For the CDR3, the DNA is TGTGCCAGCAGCCAAGAAAGGACAGGGGTTCAGAATGAGCAGTTCTTC.